Below, 26 T cell receptor beta chains from the same sample are listed, as sequenced in a study of cytomegalovirus exposure and HLA in healthy donors. 60 Vbeta and 13 Jbeta primers were used in PCR. Profiled with immunoSEQ multiplex PCR; TCRdb holds only in-frame clones, not every one. The table records approximately 80,000 clones, around 70% of them present only once. The sample comprised PBMCs. The receptor source for this set is a woman between 40 and 50 years old in good health and CMV-seropositive.

This clone was observed a few times. This rearrangement joins TRBV27 to TRBJ1-4; perhaps TRBD1 as D (6 bases). Deletions cut 1 base from V and 8 bases from J, with 14 bases between. Germline assignment: CDR1 MNHEY and CDR2 SMNVEV (reference sequence). This CDR3 comprises 15 residues. The CDR3 DNA is TGTGCCAGCAGTTTATTAGGTGGGGGCCGAGAAAAACTGTTTTTT. It encodes CASSLLGGGREKLFF. The full variable domain, with the rest looked up from reference TRBV27 and TRBJ1-4, is EAQVTQNPRYLITVTGKKLTVTCSQNMNHEYMSWYRQDPGLGLRQIYYSMNVEVTDKGDVPEGYKVSRKEKRNFPLILESPSPNQTSLYFCASSLLGGGREKLFFGSGTQLSVL.

The chain couples TRBV7-9 to TRBJ2-7, with 7 bases that match TRBD1. CDR3 length equals 13 residues. Germline loops: CDR1 SEHNR, CDR2 FQNEAQ (reference sequence). Trimming removed 5 bases from V and 0 bases from J; junction bases left unmatched: 1. CDR3 protein: CASSHRGSYEQYF. The CDR3 DNA reads TGTGCCAGCAGCCACAGGGGCTCCTACGAGCAGTACTTC.

This CDR3 reads CASSIATGTDYGYTF. CDR3 bases: TGTGCCAGTAGTATAGCGACAGGGACGGACTATGGCTACACCTTC. This rearrangement joins TRBV19 to TRBJ1-2; 7 bases are a match to TRBD1. The CDR3 sequence is 15 residues long. With 1 base clipped from V and 3 bases from J, the junction kept 5 bases outside the gene matches. Germline assignment: CDR1 LNHDA and CDR2 SQIVND (reference sequence).

This clone turned up a few times. This chain joins TRBV5-6 and TRBJ1-1, with TRBD1 matching 11 bases. From germline, CDR1 is SGHDT and CDR2 YYEEEE. The CDR3 has 14 amino acids. After removal of 3 bases from V and 3 bases from J, the junction contained 1 base not matched to a gene. CDR3 sequence: CASSWTGGDTEAFF. For the CDR3, the DNA is TGTGCCAGCAGCTGGACAGGGGGCGACACTGAAGCTTTCTTT.

V gene TRBV10-3 combines with J gene TRBJ1-1, with D maybe TRBD1 (5 bases). The CDR3 extends over 13 amino acids. Germline V gene data show CDR1 as ENHRY and CDR2 as SYGVKD. V dropped 5 bases and J dropped 3 bases, with 10 bases sitting between them. CDR3 amino acids: CAISPRGDTEAFF. CDR3 sequence (DNA): TGTGCCATCAGTCCTCGGGGGGACACTGAAGCTTTCTTT.

This clone was seen a single time. The chain joins TRBV30 to TRBJ1-1; TRBD1 agrees at 8 bases. This CDR3 has 16 residues. CDR1 and CDR2 from the germline V gene are GTSNPN and SVGIG (reference sequence). With V trimmed by 3 bases and J by 3 bases, 12 bases remained unmatched. The DNA for the CDR3 is TGTGCCTGGAGGCCTCAGGGGGCCCGCTGGGACACTGAAGCTTTCTTT. Its protein is CAWRPQGARWDTEAFF.

The chain joins TRBV7-2 to TRBJ2-7; D gene uncertain. V lost 4 bases, J lost 2 bases, and 3 bases lay in between. CDR1 and CDR2 from the germline V gene are SGHTA and FQGNSA. The CDR3 is 11 amino acids. CDR3 sequence reads: CASSSTYEQYF. The CDR3 bases are TGTGCCAGCAGCTCCACCTACGAGCAGTACTTC.

The gene calls are TRBV19 and TRBJ2-3; D gene unclear. The germline V gene encodes CDR1 LNHDA and CDR2 SQIVND (reference sequence). CDR3 size: 13 residues. The V gene lost 3 bases and the J gene lost 5 bases, with 9 bases spanning the gap. The CDR3 DNA reads TGTGCCAGTAGTATGAGAAGTGGAGATACGCAGTATTTT. This encodes CASSMRSGDTQYF. The full variable domain, rest sourced from reference TRBV19 and TRBJ2-3, is DGGITQSPKYLFRKEGQNVTLSCEQNLNHDAMYWYRQDPGQGLRLIYYSQIVNDFQKGDIAEGYSVSREKKESFPLTVTSAQKNPTAFYLCASSMRSGDTQYFGPGTRLTVL.

V usage is TRBV6-5 and J usage is TRBJ2-7, with D maybe TRBD2 (5 bases). From germline, CDR1 is MNHEY and CDR2 SVGAGI. Trimming removed 4 bases from V and 4 bases from J, with 11 bases in between. CDR3 size: 13 residues. In nucleotides, the CDR3 is TGTGCCAGCAGTTGGGGAGACGGGTACGAGCAGTACTTC. It translates to CASSWGDGYEQYF.

The rearrangement links TRBV6-1 to TRBJ2-7, with TRBD1 matching 7 bases. V was clipped by 2 bases and J by 6 bases; unmatched bases: 10. Germline loops: CDR1 MNHNS, CDR2 SASEGT. The CDR3 loop spans 15 amino acids. The CDR3 region is CASSESGQVSREQYF. The CDR3 DNA reads TGTGCCAGCAGTGAAAGTGGACAGGTCTCCCGCGAGCAGTACTTC.

The chain couples TRBV7-9 to TRBJ2-2; 14 bases fit TRBD2. Germline loops: CDR1 SEHNR, CDR2 FQNEAQ (reference sequence). The CDR3 runs to 17 residues. V was pared by 5 bases and J by 0 bases, with 2 bases of the junction left unmatched. CDR3 nucleotides: TGTGCCAGCAGCCTGGGACTAGCGGGGGCGAACACCGGGGAGCTGTTTTTT. This sequence encodes CASSLGLAGANTGELFF.

This clone was seen only a few times. The gene calls are TRBV7-2 and TRBJ1-5, with a weak D call TRBD1 (6 bases). CDR1 and CDR2 from the germline V gene are SGHTA and FQGNSA. This CDR3 spans 15 amino acids. V gave up 6 bases and J gave up 9 bases, with 21 bases separating them. CDR3 in amino acids: CASSPTGSSIRPQHF. Written as DNA, the CDR3 is TGTGCCAGCAGTCCCACAGGGTCCTCTATTCGGCCCCAGCATTTT. The full variable domain, its missing parts supplied by reference TRBV7-2 and TRBJ1-5, is GAGVSQSPSNKVTEKGKDVELRCDPISGHTALYWYRQSLGQGLEFLIYFQGNSAPDKSGLPSDRFSAERTGGSVSTLTIQRTQQEDSAVYLCASSPTGSSIRPQHFGDGTRLSIL.

The V and J genes are TRBV15 and TRBJ1-2; 10 bases align to TRBD1. Germline CDR1 reads LNHNV; CDR2 reads YYDKDF (reference sequence). The CDR3 has 17 amino acids. V lost 3 bases, J lost 8 bases, and 15 bases stayed unmatched. The CDR3 protein is CATSSPGQGLIAGGYTF. CDR3 nucleotide sequence: TGTGCCACCAGCAGCCCGGGACAGGGGCTCATAGCGGGGGGCTACACCTTC.

The chain has TRBV27 and TRBJ2-7, with D tentatively TRBD1 (6 bases). Per germline, CDR1 MNHEY and CDR2 SMNVEV (reference sequence). V was pared by 0 bases and J by 2 bases, with 11 bases between. This CDR3 spans 15 amino acids. The CDR3 loop reads CASSLSPGAPYEQYF. CDR3 DNA: TGTGCCAGCAGTTTATCCCCAGGGGCCCCCTACGAGCAGTACTTC.

This clone was seen only once. The chain couples TRBV29-1 to TRBJ1-2; tentatively, D is TRBD1 (5 bases). Germline V lookup: CDR1 SQVTM, CDR2 ANQGSEA. The length of the CDR3 is 14 residues. V lost 3 bases to trimming and J lost 4 bases, with 15 bases between them. This chain's CDR3 is CSVDGTGDLYGYTF. CDR3 nucleotide sequence: TGCAGCGTTGATGGAACAGGCGATCTCTATGGCTACACCTTC. Variable domain in full (rest from reference TRBV29-1 and TRBJ1-2): SAVISQKPSRDICQRGTSLTIQCQVDSQVTMMFWYRQQPGQSLTLIATANQGSEATYESGFVIDKFPISRPNLTFSTLTVSNMSPEDSSIYLCSVDGTGDLYGYTFGSGTRLTVV.

This clone was seen just once. The chain joins TRBV6-5 to TRBJ2-1; D is perhaps TRBD1 (6 bases). The CDR3 has 14 residues. Germline CDR1 and CDR2: MNHEY and SVGAGI. The V end lost 9 bases, the J end lost 2 bases, and 14 bases lay between the germline ends. The CDR3 reads CASSPGHTYNEQFF. The CDR3 coding sequence is TGTGCCAGTAGTCCGGGACACACCTACAATGAGCAGTTCTTC.

CDR3 sequence reads: CASREGQAYEQYF. The CDR3 DNA reads TGTGCCAGCAGGGAAGGACAGGCCTACGAGCAGTACTTC. This chain joins TRBV28 and TRBJ2-7; 7 bases are shared with TRBD1. V lost 6 bases, J lost 2 bases, and 4 bases stayed unmatched. Germline CDR1 and CDR2: MDHEN and SYDVKM. The CDR3 totals 13 residues.

The V gene is TRBV28, the J gene TRBJ1-2; 7 bases fit TRBD1. This CDR3 region has 12 residues. Germline V lookup: CDR1 MDHEN, CDR2 SYDVKM. V gave up 11 bases and J gave up 5 bases; unmatched junction bases: 8. The CDR3 DNA sequence: TGTGCCGGAGGGACAGATAGTTATGGCTACACCTTC. Protein: CAGGTDSYGYTF.

This rearrangement joins TRBV5-1 to TRBJ1-1; weak D call: TRBD1 (5 bases). This CDR3 spans 16 amino acids. Trimming took off 3 bases at V and 1 base at J, with 16 bases between the two ends. Germline V gives CDR1 SGHRS, CDR2 YFSETQ. As DNA, the CDR3 is TGCGCCAGCAGCTCGGAAGGACCAGGGCCGAACACTGAAGCTTTCTTT. It is translated as CASSSEGPGPNTEAFF.

The chain couples TRBV5-1 to TRBJ2-1; D call uncertain. CDR1 and CDR2 from the germline V gene are SGHRS and YFSETQ. CDR3 size: 13 residues. Trimming stripped 3 bases from V and 5 bases from J, with 9 bases between. CDR3 amino acids: CASSSHQDNEQFF. In nucleotides, the CDR3 is TGCGCCAGCAGCTCACATCAGGACAATGAGCAGTTCTTC.

This chain uses TRBV21-1 with TRBJ2-2; TRBD1 was called by the table and not checked on the DNA. TRBV21-1 is shown as a pseudogene. The CDR3 sequence is 16 residues long. The CDR3 sequence: CASSKGTGKYTGELFF. The CDR3 region has the DNA TGTGCCAGCAGCAAAGGGACAGGGAAATACACCGGGGAGCTGTTTTTT.

This chain joins TRBV19 and TRBJ1-3; tentative D call: TRBD1 (6 bases). Germline V gene data show CDR1 as LNHDA and CDR2 as SQIVND (reference sequence). The CDR3 loop spans 16 amino acids. V was clipped by 8 bases and J by 0 bases, with 17 bases between them. The CDR3 is CASGVEDSYSGNTIYF. For the CDR3, the DNA is TGTGCCAGTGGCGTTGAGGACAGTTACTCTGGAAACACCATATATTTT.

In this sample, this clone turned up a few times. The V call is TRBV5-4, the J call TRBJ1-1; D is undetermined. The germline gives CDR1 SGHNT, CDR2 YYREEE (reference sequence). The CDR3 is 12 amino acids. Trimming pared 1 base from V and 4 bases from J, leaving 5 bases between. The CDR3 coding sequence is TGTGCCAGCAGCTTGTCATCCACTGAAGCTTTCTTT. Translated, it gives CASSLSSTEAFF.

The V call is TRBV7-2, the J call TRBJ2-7; 8 bases are shared with TRBD2. V was pared by 0 bases and J by 0 bases, with 10 bases of the junction left unmatched. The CDR3 runs 18 residues. Germline V CDR1 and CDR2: SGHTA, FQGNSA. CDR3 nucleotide sequence: TGTGCCAGCAGCTTAGCTAGAAGCGGGGGCGCGAGCTCCTACGAGCAGTACTTC. Residues: CASSLARSGGASSYEQYF.

This chain uses TRBV28 with TRBJ1-2; no reliable D call. Germline CDR1 is MDHEN and CDR2 is SYDVKM. The V gene lost 3 bases and the J gene lost 5 bases, with 13 bases spanning the gap. CDR3 length: 14 residues. The chain's CDR3 is CASSFSAELYGYTF. As DNA, the CDR3 is TGTGCCAGCAGTTTTTCGGCGGAACTGTATGGCTACACCTTC.

The chain combines TRBV7-9 with TRBJ1-2; D unresolved. This CDR3 contains 13 residues. Trimming removed 5 bases at V and 5 bases at J, with 12 bases between. CDR1 SEHNR and CDR2 FQNEAQ come from the germline V gene (reference sequence). The CDR3 coding sequence is TGTGCCAGCAGCGCCGCTGCGGTTTATGGCTACACCTTC. Translated: CASSAAAVYGYTF. Full variable domain (missing parts from reference TRBV7-9 and TRBJ1-2): DTGVSQNPRHKITKRGQNVTFRCDPISEHNRLYWYRQTLGQGPEFLTYFQNEAQLEKSRLLSDRFSAERPKGSFSTLEIQRTEQGDSAMYLCASSAAAVYGYTFGSGTRLTVV.